The text below deals with one TCR beta chain. Its specificity is unknown. PCR amplification relied on 60 Vbeta primers (plus 13 Jbeta primers). Profiling relied on immunoSEQ multiplex PCR, and the TCRdb table lists in-frame clones only, not all of them. The sample consists of about 200,000 clones, less than 80% of them appearing once. The sample comes from a study of cytomegalovirus exposure and HLA in healthy donors. Whole-study findings and limits: Among donors in an Asian-associated ancestry cluster, a later analysis reportedly found fewer N-insertions than the approximately 700-donor mean. Specific recognition of CMV antigens was confirmed in vitro for a few chains (all CMV-associated). Highly shared sequence variants in one cluster were likely a sequencing artifact.

The CDR3 is 15 residues long. The V segment lost 3 bases and the J segment 1 base; nucleotides outside the gene matches: 5. In germline, CDR1 is SGDLS, CDR2 YYNGEE. The TCR comes from a girl aged 2 to 9 in good health and CMV-seronegative. The specimen sequenced was PBMCs. This chain joins TRBV9 and TRBJ2-3; 7 nucleotides line up with TRBD2. This chain's CDR3 is CASSALTSGTDTQYF. The CDR3, as DNA: TGTGCCAGCAGCGCCCTAACTAGCGGCACAGATACGCAGTATTTT. The entire variable domain, with the rest obtained from reference TRBV9 and TRBJ2-3, is as follows: DSGVTQTPKHLITATGQRVTLRCSPRSGDLSVYWYQQSLDQGLQFLIQYYNGEERAKGNILERFSAQQFPDLHSELNLSSLELGDSALYFCASSALTSGTDTQYFGPGTRLTVL.